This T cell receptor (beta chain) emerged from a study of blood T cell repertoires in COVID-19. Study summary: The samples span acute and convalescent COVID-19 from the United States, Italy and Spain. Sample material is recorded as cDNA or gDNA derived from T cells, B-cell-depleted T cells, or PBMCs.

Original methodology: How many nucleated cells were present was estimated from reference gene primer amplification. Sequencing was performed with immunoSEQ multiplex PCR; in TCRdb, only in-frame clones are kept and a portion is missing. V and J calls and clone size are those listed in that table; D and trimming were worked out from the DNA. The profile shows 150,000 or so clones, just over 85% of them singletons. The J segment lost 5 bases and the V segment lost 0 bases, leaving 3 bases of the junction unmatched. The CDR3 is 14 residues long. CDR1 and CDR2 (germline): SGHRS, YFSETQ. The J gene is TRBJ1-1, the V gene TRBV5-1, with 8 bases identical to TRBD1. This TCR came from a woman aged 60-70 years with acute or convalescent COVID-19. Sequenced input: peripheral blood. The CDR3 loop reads CASSLARTGTEAFF. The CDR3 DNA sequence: TGCGCCAGCAGCTTGGCCCGGACAGGGACTGAAGCTTTCTTT.